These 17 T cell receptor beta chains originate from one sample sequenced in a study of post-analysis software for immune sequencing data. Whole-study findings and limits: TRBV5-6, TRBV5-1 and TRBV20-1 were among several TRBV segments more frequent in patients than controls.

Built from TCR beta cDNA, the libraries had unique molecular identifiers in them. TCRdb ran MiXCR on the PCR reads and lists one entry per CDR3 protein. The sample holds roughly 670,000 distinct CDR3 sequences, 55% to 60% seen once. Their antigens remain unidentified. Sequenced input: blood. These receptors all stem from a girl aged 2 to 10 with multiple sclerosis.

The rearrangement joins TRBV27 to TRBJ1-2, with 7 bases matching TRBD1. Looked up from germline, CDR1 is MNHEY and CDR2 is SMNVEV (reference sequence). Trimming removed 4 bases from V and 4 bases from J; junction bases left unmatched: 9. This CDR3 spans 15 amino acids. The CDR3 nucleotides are TGTGCCAGCAGTTCCCGGACAGGAGGGTTCTATGGCTACACCTTC. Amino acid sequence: CASSSRTGGFYGYTF.

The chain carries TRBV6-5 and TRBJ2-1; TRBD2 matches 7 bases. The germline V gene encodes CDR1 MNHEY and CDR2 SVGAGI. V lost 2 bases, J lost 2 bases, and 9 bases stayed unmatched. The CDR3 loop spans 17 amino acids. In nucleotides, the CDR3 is TGTGCCAGCAGTTACCGGGTGGCGGGAGCCCCCTACAATGAGCAGTTCTTC. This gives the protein CASSYRVAGAPYNEQFF.

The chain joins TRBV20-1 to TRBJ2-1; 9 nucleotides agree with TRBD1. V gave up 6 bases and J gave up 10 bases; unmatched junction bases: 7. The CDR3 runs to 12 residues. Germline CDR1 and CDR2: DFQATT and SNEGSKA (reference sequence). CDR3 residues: CSALDRGSEQFF. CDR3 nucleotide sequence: TGCAGTGCATTAGACAGGGGGAGCGAGCAGTTCTTC.

The CDR3 bases are TGTGCCAGCAGCTTAGTTCCAGCGGGAGCCCACGAGCAGTACTTC. Protein product: CASSLVPAGAHEQYF. The genes are TRBV7-2 and TRBJ2-7; TRBD2 agrees at 8 bases. The CDR3 has 15 residues. From germline, CDR1 is SGHTA and CDR2 FQGNSA. Trimming cost V 1 base and J 5 bases; bases outside gene matches: 7.

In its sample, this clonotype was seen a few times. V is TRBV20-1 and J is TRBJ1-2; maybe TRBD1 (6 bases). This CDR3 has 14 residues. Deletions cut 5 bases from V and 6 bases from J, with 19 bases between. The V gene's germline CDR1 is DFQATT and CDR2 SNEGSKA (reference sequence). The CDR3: CSAVGKQGGDGYTF. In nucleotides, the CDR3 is TGCAGTGCTGTCGGGAAACAGGGAGGGGATGGCTACACCTTC.

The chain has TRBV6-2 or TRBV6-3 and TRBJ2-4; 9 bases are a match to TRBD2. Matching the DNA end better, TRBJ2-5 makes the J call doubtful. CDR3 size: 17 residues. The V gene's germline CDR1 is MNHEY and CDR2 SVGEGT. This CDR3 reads CASSLLLEAGGQETQYF. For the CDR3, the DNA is TGTGCCAGCAGTTTATTACTGGAAGCGGGGGGACAAGAGACCCAGTACTTC.

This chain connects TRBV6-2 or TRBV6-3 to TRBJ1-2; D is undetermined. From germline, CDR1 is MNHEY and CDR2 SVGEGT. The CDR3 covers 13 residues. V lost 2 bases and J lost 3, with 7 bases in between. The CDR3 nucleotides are TGTGCCAGCAGTTACGTGGGAGACTATGGCTACACCTTC. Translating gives CASSYVGDYGYTF.

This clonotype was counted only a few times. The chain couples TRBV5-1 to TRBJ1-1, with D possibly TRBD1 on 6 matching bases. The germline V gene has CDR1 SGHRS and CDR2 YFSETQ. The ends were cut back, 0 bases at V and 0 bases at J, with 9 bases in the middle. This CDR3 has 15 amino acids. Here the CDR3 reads CASSLDQGMNTEAFF. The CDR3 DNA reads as TGCGCCAGCAGCTTGGACCAGGGGATGAACACTGAAGCTTTCTTT. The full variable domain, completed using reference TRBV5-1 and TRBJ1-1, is KAGVTQTPRYLIKTRGQQVTLSCSPISGHRSVSWYQQTPGQGLQFLFEYFSETQRNKGNFPGRFSGRQFSNSRSEMNVSTLELGDSALYLCASSLDQGMNTEAFFGQGTRLTVV.

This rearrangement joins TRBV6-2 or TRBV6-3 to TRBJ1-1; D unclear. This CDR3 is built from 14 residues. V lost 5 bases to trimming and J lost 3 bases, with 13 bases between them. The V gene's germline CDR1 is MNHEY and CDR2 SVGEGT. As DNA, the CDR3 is TGTGCCAGCAGTATAGGGAGGTTGTACACTGAAGCTTTCTTT. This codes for CASSIGRLYTEAFF.

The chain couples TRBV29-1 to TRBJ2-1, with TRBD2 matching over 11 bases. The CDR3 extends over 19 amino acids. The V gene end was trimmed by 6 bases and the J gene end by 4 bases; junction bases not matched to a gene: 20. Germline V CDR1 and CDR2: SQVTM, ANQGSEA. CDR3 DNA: TGCAGCGTCAAGACGCCGGGACTAGCGGAGCCTATTGTTTACAATGAGCAGTTCTTC. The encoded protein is CSVKTPGLAEPIVYNEQFF.

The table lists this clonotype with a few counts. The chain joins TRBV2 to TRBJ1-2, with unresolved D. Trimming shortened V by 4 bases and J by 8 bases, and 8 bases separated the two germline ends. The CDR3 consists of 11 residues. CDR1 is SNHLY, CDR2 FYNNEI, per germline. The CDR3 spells CASSARSGYTF. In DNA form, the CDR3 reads TGTGCCAGCAGTGCCAGGAGCGGCTACACCTTC.

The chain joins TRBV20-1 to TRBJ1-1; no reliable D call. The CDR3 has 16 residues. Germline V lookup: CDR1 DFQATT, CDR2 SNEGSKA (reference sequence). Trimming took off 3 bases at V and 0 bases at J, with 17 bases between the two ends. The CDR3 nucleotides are TGCAGTGCTAGTTTGACAACCAGTGGGTTGAACACTGAAGCTTTCTTT. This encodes CSASLTTSGLNTEAFF.

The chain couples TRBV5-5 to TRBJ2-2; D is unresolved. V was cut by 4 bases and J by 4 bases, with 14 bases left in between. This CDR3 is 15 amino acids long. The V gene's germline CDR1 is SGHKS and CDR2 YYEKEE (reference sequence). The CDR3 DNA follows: TGTGCCAGCAGCCTGGCTATGGATGGCACCGGGGAGCTGTTTTTT. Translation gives CASSLAMDGTGELFF.

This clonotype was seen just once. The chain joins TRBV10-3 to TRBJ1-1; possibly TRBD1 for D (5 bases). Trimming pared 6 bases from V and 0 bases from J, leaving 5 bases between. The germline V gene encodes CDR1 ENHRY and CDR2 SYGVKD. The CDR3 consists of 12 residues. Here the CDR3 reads CAIRGLNTEAFF. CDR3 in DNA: TGTGCCATCAGGGGGCTGAACACTGAAGCTTTCTTT.

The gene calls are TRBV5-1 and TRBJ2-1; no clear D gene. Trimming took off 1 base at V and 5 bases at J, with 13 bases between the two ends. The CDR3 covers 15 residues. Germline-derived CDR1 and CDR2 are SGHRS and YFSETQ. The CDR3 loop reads CASSLSGVRNNEQFF. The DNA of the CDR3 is TGCGCCAGCAGCTTGTCTGGGGTCAGGAACAATGAGCAGTTCTTC.

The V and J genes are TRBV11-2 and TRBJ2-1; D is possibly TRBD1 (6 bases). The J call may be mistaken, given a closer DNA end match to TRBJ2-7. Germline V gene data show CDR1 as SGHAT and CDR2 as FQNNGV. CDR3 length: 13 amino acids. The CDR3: CASSFSGDYEQYF. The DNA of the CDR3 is TGTGCCAGCAGCTTCTCAGGGGACTACGAGCAGTACTTC.

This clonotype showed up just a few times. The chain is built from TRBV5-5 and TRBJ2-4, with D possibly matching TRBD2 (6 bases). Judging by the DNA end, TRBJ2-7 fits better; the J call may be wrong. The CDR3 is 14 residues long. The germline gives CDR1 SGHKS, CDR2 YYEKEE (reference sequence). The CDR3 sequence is CASSLGVGGSEQYF. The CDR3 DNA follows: TGTGCCAGCAGCTTGGGGGTCGGGGGTAGCGAGCAGTACTTC.